This T cell receptor (beta chain) is drawn from a study of shared clonotypes between healthy human individuals. Study observations and caveats: The rarefaction results pointed to incomplete sorted-subset sequencing despite large depth. Sequencing depth was predicted to influence how clonotypes are shared among donors.

This clone was recorded a few times. Antigen unknown. The CDR3 is made up of 14 amino acids. V lost 1 base and J lost 4, with 8 bases in between. Germline V gives CDR1 SGHAT, CDR2 FQNNGV. Each sample came from a Caucasian adult donor living in Nashville, Tennessee. The protocol was immunoSEQ multiplex PCR, while the TCRdb copy is restricted to in-frame clones and leaves out a portion. The profile shows some 900,000 clones, 76% of them singletons. The sequence came from a man aged 18 to 29 in good health. The V and J genes are TRBV11-2 and TRBJ1-5; no clear D gene. The sequencing sample was made of memory CD4+ T cells sorted from blood. The subset here: CD45RA-negative fraction. The CDR3 sequence: CASSLGSSNQPQHF. The CDR3 region has the DNA TGTGCCAGCAGCTTAGGGAGCAGTAATCAGCCCCAGCATTTT.